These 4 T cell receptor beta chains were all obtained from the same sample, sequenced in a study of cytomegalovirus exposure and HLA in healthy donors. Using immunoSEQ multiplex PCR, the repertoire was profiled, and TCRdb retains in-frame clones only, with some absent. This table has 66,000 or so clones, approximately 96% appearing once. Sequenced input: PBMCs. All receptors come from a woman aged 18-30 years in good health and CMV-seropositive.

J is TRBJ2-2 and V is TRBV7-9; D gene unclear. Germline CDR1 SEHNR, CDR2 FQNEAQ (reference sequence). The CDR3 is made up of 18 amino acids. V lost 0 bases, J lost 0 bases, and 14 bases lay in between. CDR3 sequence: CASSLAIRGGTNTGELFF. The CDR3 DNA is TGTGCCAGCAGCTTAGCGATTCGCGGCGGTACGAACACCGGGGAGCTGTTTTTT.

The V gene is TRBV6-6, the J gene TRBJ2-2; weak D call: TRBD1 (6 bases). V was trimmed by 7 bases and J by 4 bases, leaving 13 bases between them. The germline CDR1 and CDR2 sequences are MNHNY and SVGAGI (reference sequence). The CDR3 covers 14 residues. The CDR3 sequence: CASTPGHFTGELFF. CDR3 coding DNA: TGTGCCAGCACTCCGGGACACTTCACCGGGGAGCTGTTTTTT.

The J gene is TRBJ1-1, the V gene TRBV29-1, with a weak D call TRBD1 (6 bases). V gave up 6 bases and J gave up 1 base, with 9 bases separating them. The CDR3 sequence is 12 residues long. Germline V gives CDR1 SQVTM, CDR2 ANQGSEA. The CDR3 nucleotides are TGCAGCGTACAACAGGGGAACACTGAAGCTTTCTTT. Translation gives CSVQQGNTEAFF.

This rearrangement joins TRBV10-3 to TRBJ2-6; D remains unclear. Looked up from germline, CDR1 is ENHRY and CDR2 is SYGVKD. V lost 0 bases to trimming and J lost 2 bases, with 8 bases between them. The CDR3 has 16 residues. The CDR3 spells CAISESRSTGANVLTF. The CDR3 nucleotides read TGTGCCATCAGTGAGTCGAGGTCGACTGGGGCCAACGTCCTGACTTTC.